A selection of T cell receptor beta chains follows, all from one sample in a study of cytomegalovirus exposure and HLA in healthy donors. Using immunoSEQ multiplex PCR, the repertoire was profiled, and TCRdb retains in-frame clones only, with some absent. This sample has 180,000 or so clones, with approximately 9.5% found just once. Sequenced sample: PBMCs. These receptors all stem from a woman aged 25 to 39 in good health and CMV-seropositive. CDR3s include the opening cysteine and the closing phenylalanine or tryptophan. Fields, in order: clone size, V gene, CDR3 length, J gene, D gene, CDR3 DNA, CDR3 protein. A D gene is named only where the DNA matches it firmly. Part of the rows lack a size; the others show once, few, many or a class for expanded clones.

clone_size: .
v_call: TRBV7-9
cdr3_length: 15
j_call: TRBJ2-1
d_call: .
cdr3_nt: TGTGCCAGCAGCTCCAGACTAGGATTAGGTAATGAGCAGTTCTTC
cdr3_aa: CASSSRLGLGNEQFF

clone_size: .
v_call: TRBV7-9
cdr3_length: 13
j_call: TRBJ1-5
d_call: .
cdr3_nt: TGTGCCAGCAGCTTAGCGTCAGATCAGCCCCAGCATTTT
cdr3_aa: CASSLASDQPQHF

clone_size: few
v_call: TRBV6-6
cdr3_length: 15
j_call: TRBJ2-7
d_call: TRBD1
cdr3_nt: TGTGCCAGCAGTTCTCCAGACAGGGCCTCCCACGAGCAGTACTTC
cdr3_aa: CASSSPDRASHEQYF

clone_size: .
v_call: TRBV6-6
cdr3_length: 14
j_call: TRBJ1-4
d_call: .
cdr3_nt: TGTGCCAGCAGTTACGTGCGGGGTAGAGAAAAACTGTTTTTT
cdr3_aa: CASSYVRGREKLFF

clone_size: few
v_call: TRBV19
cdr3_length: 16
j_call: TRBJ1-2
d_call: .
cdr3_nt: TGTGCCAGTTTATCTACCCTGGGAGACCGGAACTATGGCTACACCTTC
cdr3_aa: CASLSTLGDRNYGYTF

clone_size: once
v_call: TRBV11-2
cdr3_length: 16
j_call: TRBJ2-7
d_call: TRBD2
cdr3_nt: TGTGCCAGCAGCTTAGATCTCGCTAGCGGGGCCTACGAGCAGTACTTC
cdr3_aa: CASSLDLASGAYEQYF

clone_size: .
v_call: TRBV2
cdr3_length: 13
j_call: TRBJ2-7
d_call: .
cdr3_nt: TGTGCCAGCCTCGACAGGTACTCCTACGAGCAGTACTTC
cdr3_aa: CASLDRYSYEQYF

clone_size: few
v_call: TRBV19
cdr3_length: 15
j_call: TRBJ1-5
d_call: TRBD1
cdr3_nt: TGTGCCAGTAGCCGGGACAGGGGAATTAATCAGCCCCAGCATTTT
cdr3_aa: CASSRDRGINQPQHF

clone_size: few
v_call: TRBV11-2
cdr3_length: 14
j_call: TRBJ2-2
d_call: .
cdr3_nt: TGTGCCAGCAGCTTAGGAGGGTACACCGGGGAGCTGTTTTTT
cdr3_aa: CASSLGGYTGELFF

clone_size: few
v_call: TRBV19
cdr3_length: 14
j_call: TRBJ2-3
d_call: TRBD1
cdr3_nt: TGTGCCAGTACCCCACAGGGGGCGACAGATACGCAGTATTTT
cdr3_aa: CASTPQGATDTQYF

clone_size: .
v_call: TRBV7-3
cdr3_length: 16
j_call: TRBJ2-1
d_call: TRBD2
cdr3_nt: TGTGCCAGCAGCTATATGACTAGCGGGTCCTACAATGAGCAGTTCTTC
cdr3_aa: CASSYMTSGSYNEQFF

clone_size: few
v_call: TRBV7-9
cdr3_length: 16
j_call: TRBJ2-1
d_call: TRBD2
cdr3_nt: TGTGCCAGCAGCTTAGGACTAGCGGGGGGCTACAATGAGCAGTTCTTC
cdr3_aa: CASSLGLAGGYNEQFF

clone_size: few
v_call: TRBV15
cdr3_length: 16
j_call: TRBJ1-4
d_call: .
cdr3_nt: TGTGCCACCAGCAGGAGTAACGTGATGAGTAATGAAAAACTGTTTTTT
cdr3_aa: CATSRSNVMSNEKLFF

clone_size: few
v_call: TRBV19
cdr3_length: 12
j_call: TRBJ1-1
d_call: .
cdr3_nt: TGTGCCAGTAGTCCTACTCCAGGGAAAGCTTTCTTT
cdr3_aa: CASSPTPGKAFF

clone_size: few
v_call: TRBV19
cdr3_length: 14
j_call: TRBJ2-3
d_call: TRBD2
cdr3_nt: TGTGCCAGTAGTATAGGCGGGAGGAGTGATACGCAGTATTTT
cdr3_aa: CASSIGGRSDTQYF

clone_size: .
v_call: TRBV23-1
cdr3_length: 16
j_call: TRBJ2-2
d_call: TRBD2
cdr3_nt: TGCGCCAGCAGTCCCCCGGGAGGGACGAACACCGGGGAGCTGTTTTTT
cdr3_aa: CASSPPGGTNTGELFF

clone_size: .
v_call: TRBV7-2
cdr3_length: 14
j_call: TRBJ2-5
d_call: TRBD2
cdr3_nt: TGTGCCAGCAGCCGTAGCGGGAGACAAGAGACCCAGTACTTC
cdr3_aa: CASSRSGRQETQYF

clone_size: few
v_call: TRBV5-4
cdr3_length: 13
j_call: TRBJ2-1
d_call: .
cdr3_nt: TGTGCCAGCAGCTTGGCCGTAATGAATGAGCAGTTCTTC
cdr3_aa: CASSLAVMNEQFF

clone_size: few
v_call: TRBV9
cdr3_length: 13
j_call: TRBJ1-1
d_call: TRBD1
cdr3_nt: TGTGCCAGCAGCGTAACTACAGGGGTAGAAGCTTTCTTT
cdr3_aa: CASSVTTGVEAFF

clone_size: .
v_call: TRBV28
cdr3_length: 15
j_call: TRBJ2-1
d_call: .
cdr3_nt: TGTGCCAGCAGAGGAAGGACAGTATTGCAATTGGAGCAGTTCTTC
cdr3_aa: CASRGRTVLQLEQFF

clone_size: .
v_call: TRBV5-1
cdr3_length: 15
j_call: TRBJ2-2
d_call: TRBD1
cdr3_nt: TGCGCCAGCAGCCCCAACCGGGACAGGGCCGGGGAGCTGTTTTTT
cdr3_aa: CASSPNRDRAGELFF

clone_size: .
v_call: TRBV19
cdr3_length: 14
j_call: TRBJ1-2
d_call: .
cdr3_nt: TGTGCCAGTACCTCCGTGGGGGCCAACTATGGCTACACCTTC
cdr3_aa: CASTSVGANYGYTF

clone_size: .
v_call: TRBV7-9
cdr3_length: 15
j_call: TRBJ1-5
d_call: .
cdr3_nt: TGTGCCAGCAGCTCAGACCGGGACAAATATCAGCCCCAGCATTTT
cdr3_aa: CASSSDRDKYQPQHF

clone_size: few
v_call: TRBV7-9
cdr3_length: 14
j_call: TRBJ2-7
d_call: .
cdr3_nt: TGTGCCACCTCCCGCAGGCAGAGCTCCTACGAGCAGTACTTC
cdr3_aa: CATSRRQSSYEQYF

clone_size: .
v_call: TRBV2
cdr3_length: 14
j_call: TRBJ1-1
d_call: .
cdr3_nt: TGTGCCAGCAGTAGGACAGCAATGAACACTGAAGCTTTCTTT
cdr3_aa: CASSRTAMNTEAFF

clone_size: few
v_call: TRBV28
cdr3_length: 14
j_call: TRBJ1-5
d_call: .
cdr3_nt: TGTGCCAGCAGTTTCGGGGGGAGGAATCAGCCCCAGCATTTT
cdr3_aa: CASSFGGRNQPQHF

clone_size: .
v_call: TRBV4-2
cdr3_length: 17
j_call: TRBJ2-4
d_call: .
cdr3_nt: TGTGCCAGCAGCCAAGTCCAGGCCAGGGCTACCTATAACATTCAGTACTTC
cdr3_aa: CASSQVQARATYNIQYF

clone_size: .
v_call: TRBV5-4
cdr3_length: 15
j_call: TRBJ2-3
d_call: TRBD2
cdr3_nt: TGTGCCAGCAGCTTTAGCGGGAAGAGCACAGATACGCAGTATTTT
cdr3_aa: CASSFSGKSTDTQYF

clone_size: .
v_call: TRBV29-1
cdr3_length: 14
j_call: TRBJ1-5
d_call: TRBD1
cdr3_nt: TGCAGCGTGGCAGGGACAGGTGGCAATCAGCCCCAGCATTTT
cdr3_aa: CSVAGTGGNQPQHF

clone_size: .
v_call: TRBV5-1
cdr3_length: 13
j_call: TRBJ2-3
d_call: .
cdr3_nt: TGCGCCAGCAGCTTGGAGCCGCCAGATACGCAGTATTTT
cdr3_aa: CASSLEPPDTQYF

clone_size: .
v_call: TRBV15
cdr3_length: 18
j_call: TRBJ2-5
d_call: TRBD2
cdr3_nt: TGTGCCACCAGCTCATTTGGGGGGGGACGGGAGTACCAAGAGACCCAGTACTTC
cdr3_aa: CATSSFGGGREYQETQYF

clone_size: .
v_call: TRBV4-1
cdr3_length: 16
j_call: TRBJ1-4
d_call: TRBD1
cdr3_nt: TGCGCCAGTTATCGGACAGGGGGCGCAACTAATGAAAAACTGTTTTTT
cdr3_aa: CASYRTGGATNEKLFF

clone_size: .
v_call: TRBV15
cdr3_length: 18
j_call: TRBJ2-3
d_call: TRBD1
cdr3_nt: TGTGCCACCAGCAGAGATCGGGGGACAGGGCTTGACCCAGATACGCAGTATTTT
cdr3_aa: CATSRDRGTGLDPDTQYF

clone_size: .
v_call: TRBV6-6
cdr3_length: 16
j_call: TRBJ2-3
d_call: TRBD2
cdr3_nt: TGTGCCAGCAGTTACTCGATTGCGGGAGGACTAGATACGCAGTATTTT
cdr3_aa: CASSYSIAGGLDTQYF

clone_size: .
v_call: TRBV7-9
cdr3_length: 19
j_call: TRBJ1-4
d_call: TRBD1
cdr3_nt: TGTGCCAGCAGCTTAGTAACCGCGGCCAGGGGGCGTACTAATGAAAAACTGTTTTTT
cdr3_aa: CASSLVTAARGRTNEKLFF

clone_size: few
v_call: TRBV15
cdr3_length: 14
j_call: TRBJ1-4
d_call: .
cdr3_nt: TGTGCCACCAGCAGACAGGGTTTAGATGAAAAACTGTTTTTT
cdr3_aa: CATSRQGLDEKLFF

clone_size: few
v_call: TRBV19
cdr3_length: 15
j_call: TRBJ2-5
d_call: TRBD2
cdr3_nt: TGTGCCAGTAGGCTCCAGGGACTAGCGGTGGAGACCCAGTACTTC
cdr3_aa: CASRLQGLAVETQYF

clone_size: .
v_call: TRBV19
cdr3_length: 15
j_call: TRBJ1-1
d_call: TRBD1
cdr3_nt: TGTGCCAGTAGTCCCGACGGGACAGGCAACACTGAAGCTTTCTTT
cdr3_aa: CASSPDGTGNTEAFF

clone_size: few
v_call: TRBV27
cdr3_length: 18
j_call: TRBJ1-1
d_call: .
cdr3_nt: TGTGCCAGCAGTTTTCGCTACCCGGGCCAGGACATAGGGACTGAAGCTTTCTTT
cdr3_aa: CASSFRYPGQDIGTEAFF

clone_size: .
v_call: TRBV5-1
cdr3_length: 14
j_call: TRBJ2-3
d_call: .
cdr3_nt: TGCGCCAGCAGCCCCCGGTGGGAGGTAGATACGCAGTATTTT
cdr3_aa: CASSPRWEVDTQYF

clone_size: .
v_call: TRBV4-1
cdr3_length: 17
j_call: TRBJ2-7
d_call: TRBD2
cdr3_nt: TGCGCCAGCAGCCAAGATCGGGGGGGGGTAAGAACCTACGAGCAGTACTTC
cdr3_aa: CASSQDRGGVRTYEQYF

clone_size: .
v_call: TRBV27
cdr3_length: 15
j_call: TRBJ2-1
d_call: .
cdr3_nt: TGTGCCAGCAGTTTATCCCCCACTAGCTCCCATGAGCAGTTCTTC
cdr3_aa: CASSLSPTSSHEQFF

clone_size: .
v_call: TRBV2
cdr3_length: 13
j_call: TRBJ1-4
d_call: .
cdr3_nt: TGTGCCAGCAGTGAAGAGGGGACACGAAAACTGTTTTTT
cdr3_aa: CASSEEGTRKLFF

clone_size: few
v_call: TRBV4-2
cdr3_length: 16
j_call: TRBJ2-7
d_call: TRBD2
cdr3_nt: TGTGCCAGCAGCCAAGTGGCTAGCGGGAGCTCCTACGAGCAGTACTTC
cdr3_aa: CASSQVASGSSYEQYF

clone_size: .
v_call: TRBV14
cdr3_length: 14
j_call: TRBJ1-1
d_call: .
cdr3_nt: TGTGCCAGCAGCCAAGATTTCCGGGGCACTGAAGCTTTCTTT
cdr3_aa: CASSQDFRGTEAFF

clone_size: few
v_call: TRBV9
cdr3_length: 13
j_call: TRBJ2-6
d_call: .
cdr3_nt: TGTGCCAGCAGCGTAGCGGGGGCCAACGTCCTGACTTTC
cdr3_aa: CASSVAGANVLTF

clone_size: few
v_call: TRBV18
cdr3_length: 12
j_call: TRBJ2-3
d_call: .
cdr3_nt: TGTGCCAGCTCACCCCCCGGAGATACGCAGTATTTT
cdr3_aa: CASSPPGDTQYF

clone_size: .
v_call: TRBV11-3
cdr3_length: 14
j_call: TRBJ1-1
d_call: .
cdr3_nt: TGTGCCAGCAGCGGTGGTAGGGGGTCTAGTGAAGCTTTCTTT
cdr3_aa: CASSGGRGSSEAFF

clone_size: .
v_call: TRBV18
cdr3_length: 15
j_call: TRBJ2-4
d_call: .
cdr3_nt: TGTGCCAGCTCACCAATTGAGGGGGTCAAAAACATTCAGTACTTC
cdr3_aa: CASSPIEGVKNIQYF

clone_size: .
v_call: TRBV2
cdr3_length: 14
j_call: TRBJ1-5
d_call: .
cdr3_nt: TGTGCCAGCAGTGTTTCGGGTAGCAATCAGCCCCAGCATTTT
cdr3_aa: CASSVSGSNQPQHF

clone_size: few
v_call: TRBV6-6
cdr3_length: 15
j_call: TRBJ2-1
d_call: .
cdr3_nt: TGTGCCAGCAGTTACGTGGGTGGGAGTGGCGGTGAGCAGTTCTTC
cdr3_aa: CASSYVGGSGGEQFF

clone_size: .
v_call: TRBV6-1
cdr3_length: 13
j_call: TRBJ1-1
d_call: .
cdr3_nt: TGTGCCAGCAGTGACAAACAATACACTGAAGCTTTCTTT
cdr3_aa: CASSDKQYTEAFF

clone_size: few
v_call: TRBV29-1
cdr3_length: 14
j_call: TRBJ2-1
d_call: .
cdr3_nt: TGCAGCGTTGTCGGGACTCCTTTATACAATGAGCAGTTCTTC
cdr3_aa: CSVVGTPLYNEQFF

clone_size: few
v_call: TRBV27
cdr3_length: 15
j_call: TRBJ2-7
d_call: TRBD2
cdr3_nt: TGTGCCTCCCCTCCCCGGCTAGCGGGACCCTACGAGCAGTACTTC
cdr3_aa: CASPPRLAGPYEQYF